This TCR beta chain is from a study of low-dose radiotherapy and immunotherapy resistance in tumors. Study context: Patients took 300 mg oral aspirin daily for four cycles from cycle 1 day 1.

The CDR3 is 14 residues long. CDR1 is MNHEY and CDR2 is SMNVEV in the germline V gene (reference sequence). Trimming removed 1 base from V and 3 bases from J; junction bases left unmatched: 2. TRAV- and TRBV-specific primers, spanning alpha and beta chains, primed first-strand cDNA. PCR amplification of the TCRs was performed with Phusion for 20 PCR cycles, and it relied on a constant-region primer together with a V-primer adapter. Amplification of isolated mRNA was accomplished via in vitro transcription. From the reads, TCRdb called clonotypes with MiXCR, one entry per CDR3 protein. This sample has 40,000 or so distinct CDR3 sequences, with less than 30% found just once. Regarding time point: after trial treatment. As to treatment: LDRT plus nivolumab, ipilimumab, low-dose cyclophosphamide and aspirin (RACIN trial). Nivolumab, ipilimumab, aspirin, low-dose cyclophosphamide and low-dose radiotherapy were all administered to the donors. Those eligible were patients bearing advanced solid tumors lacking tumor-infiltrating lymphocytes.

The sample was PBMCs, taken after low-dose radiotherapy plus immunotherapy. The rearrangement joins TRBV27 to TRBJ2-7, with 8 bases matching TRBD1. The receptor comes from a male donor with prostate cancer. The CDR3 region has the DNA TGTGCCAGCAGTTTATTTACAGGGGGCTACGAGCAGTACTTC. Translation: CASSLFTGGYEQYF.